The following is a T cell receptor (beta chain) sequence with its context. Sequencing used immunoSEQ multiplex PCR; TCRdb keeps in-frame clones, though not all of them. The sample has about 17,000 clones, roughly 84% seen once. These data come from a study of T cell changes during pregnancy in multiple sclerosis. Trimming removed 6 bases at V and 0 bases at J, with 33 bases between. This CDR3 region has 23 residues. The V gene's germline CDR1 is LNHDA and CDR2 SQIVND (reference sequence). Sequencing was performed on CD8+ T cells from peripheral blood mononuclear cells, taken in the third trimester of pregnancy. The sequence was collected from a female donor in good health, enrolled as a control in a pregnancy study. The chain recombines TRBV19 with TRBJ1-6; a possible D gene is TRBD1 (5 bases). CDR3 in amino acids: CASRTAGVNSWAASLSYNSPLHF. The CDR3 DNA reads as TGTGCCAGTAGAACCGCGGGGGTGAACTCGTGGGCAGCTTCCCTCTCCTATAATTCACCCCTCCACTTT.